A selection of T cell receptor beta chains follows, all from one sample in a study of blood T cell repertoires in COVID-19. Using immunoSEQ multiplex PCR, the repertoire was profiled, and TCRdb retains in-frame clones only, with some absent. The table shows around 300,000 clones, with roughly 86% occurring only once. Sequenced sample: PBMCs or T cells enriched from blood (not recorded which). The source is a woman between 18 and 29 years old who had recovered from COVID-19. The CDR3 runs from the conserved cysteine through the conserved F or W. Each record gives: CDR3 protein, J gene, CDR3 length, V gene, D gene, clone size. D genes are given only for firm matches. Clone size appears in some rows only: once, few, many, or a class for an expanded clone.

CAWSVREGYTF	TRBJ1-2	11	TRBV30	NA	NA
CASSPIFSGGTEAFF	TRBJ1-1	15	TRBV18	NA	few
CASSETDYNEQFF	TRBJ2-1	13	TRBV9	NA	NA
CASSLGQGEQYF	TRBJ2-7	12	TRBV12-3/TRBV12-4	TRBD1	NA
CASSLPRGRDQGGELFF	TRBJ2-2	17	TRBV28	NA	NA
CASSEKPRGSYNEQFF	TRBJ2-1	16	TRBV5-4	NA	once
CSVTKPTGELFF	TRBJ2-2	12	TRBV29-1	NA	once
CASMVGGTSYNEQFF	TRBJ2-1	15	TRBV6-5	NA	NA
CASSLPRNTGGATDTQYF	TRBJ2-3	18	TRBV5-5	TRBD1	NA
CASSLVAGGQETQYF	TRBJ2-5	15	TRBV5-1	TRBD2	few
CASSSMGQGSIETQYF	TRBJ2-5	16	TRBV5-1	TRBD1	NA
CASSTQQGVAYNEQFF	TRBJ2-1	16	TRBV7-3	TRBD1	once
CSAHNRGGYTF	TRBJ1-2	11	TRBV20-1	TRBD1	few
CASSLASGTTKNIQYF	TRBJ2-4	16	TRBV5-1	TRBD2	once
CASSLSGRVLDGYTF	TRBJ1-2	15	TRBV5-1	NA	NA
CASSVADRRLTGELFF	TRBJ2-2	16	TRBV9	NA	NA
CASSPFLGLAGGLLNYEQYF	TRBJ2-7	20	TRBV19	TRBD2	NA
CASSYARGQGFYEQYF	TRBJ2-7	16	TRBV6-5	TRBD1	NA
CASSQDLRGYDGYTF	TRBJ1-2	15	TRBV4-1	NA	NA
CASSLAQGDTQYF	TRBJ2-3	13	TRBV19	NA	NA
CASNYFRGTGELFF	TRBJ2-2	14	TRBV2	NA	NA
CASKRGSDTQYF	TRBJ2-3	12	TRBV6-5	TRBD2	NA
CSVAVTRRGYTF	TRBJ1-2	12	TRBV29-1	NA	NA